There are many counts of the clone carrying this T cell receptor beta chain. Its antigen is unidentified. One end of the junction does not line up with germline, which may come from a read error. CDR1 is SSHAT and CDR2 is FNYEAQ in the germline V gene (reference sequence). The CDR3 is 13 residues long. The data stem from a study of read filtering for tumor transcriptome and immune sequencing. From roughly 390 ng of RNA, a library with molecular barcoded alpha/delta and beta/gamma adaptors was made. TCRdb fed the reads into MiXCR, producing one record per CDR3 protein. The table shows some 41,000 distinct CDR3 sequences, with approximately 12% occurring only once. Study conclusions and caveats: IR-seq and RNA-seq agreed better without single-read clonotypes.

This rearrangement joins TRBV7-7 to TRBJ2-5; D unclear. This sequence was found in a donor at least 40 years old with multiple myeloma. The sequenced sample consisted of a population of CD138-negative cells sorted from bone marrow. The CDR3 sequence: CASSFGPLETQYF. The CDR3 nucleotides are TGTGCTAGCAGCTTTGGGCCTCTGGAGACCCAGTACTTC.